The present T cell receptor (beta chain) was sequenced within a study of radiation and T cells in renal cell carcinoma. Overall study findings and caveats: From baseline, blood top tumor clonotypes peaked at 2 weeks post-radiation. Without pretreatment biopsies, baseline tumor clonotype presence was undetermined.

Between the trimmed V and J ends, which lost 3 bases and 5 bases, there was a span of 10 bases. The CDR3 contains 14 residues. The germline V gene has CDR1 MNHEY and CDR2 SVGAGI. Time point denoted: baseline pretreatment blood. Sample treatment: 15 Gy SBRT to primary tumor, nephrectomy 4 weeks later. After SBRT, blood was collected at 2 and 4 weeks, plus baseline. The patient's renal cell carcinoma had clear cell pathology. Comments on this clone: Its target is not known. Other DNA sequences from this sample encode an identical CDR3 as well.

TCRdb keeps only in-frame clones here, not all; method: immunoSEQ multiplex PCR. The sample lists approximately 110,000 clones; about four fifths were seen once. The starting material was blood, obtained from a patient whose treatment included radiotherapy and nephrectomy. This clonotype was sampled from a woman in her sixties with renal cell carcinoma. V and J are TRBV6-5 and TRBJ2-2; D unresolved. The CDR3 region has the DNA TGTGCCAGCAGTTATTCCTGGAATACCGGGGAGCTGTTTTTT. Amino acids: CASSYSWNTGELFF.